This is a list of T cell receptor beta chains from one sample in a study of blood T cell repertoires in COVID-19. Sequencing was performed with immunoSEQ multiplex PCR; in TCRdb, only in-frame clones are kept and a portion is missing. This table holds under 250,000 clones, 65% to 85% found once. Specimen: peripheral blood. The receptor source for this set is a man aged 50 to 59 with active or convalescent COVID-19. Both conserved end residues are part of each CDR3.

V gene,CDR3 protein
TRBV5-1,CASSTLDANTGELFF
TRBV5-8,CASSLRQRPSGYTF
TRBV19,CASSIPRLAGGRSYNEQFF
TRBV28,CASSSQGAGNTIYF
TRBV6-1,CASSEPSYGYTF
TRBV29-1,CSAQGGQGSTEAFF
TRBV18,CASSTRQGGSTDTQYF
TRBV6-5,CASDKTGTNQPQHF
TRBV5-4,CASSLKGALGEQYF
TRBV6-5,CASSDSTPDYAPYFF
TRBV11-2,CASSLSSGGGTDTQYF
TRBV7-9,CASSGTWGTSGVQETQYF
TRBV5-1,CASSSRLAGGYEQFF
TRBV29-1,CSEHRGRGSPLHF
TRBV6-1,CASSESRGGRSTLNEQFF
TRBV19,CASSIDRGQGANIQYF
TRBV6-5,CASTYGEVNGYTF
TRBV7-9,CASSPHGVVDYGYTF
TRBV28,CASSSWDRGITEAFF
TRBV29-1,CSVWTGPQETQYF
TRBV30,CAWKGGGASTDTQYF
TRBV6-6,CASSSGGPDTQYF
TRBV2,CASRRSRTDEQYF
TRBV18,CASSLQTGLEETQYF
TRBV11-2,CASSLAGGPLYGYTF
TRBV5-4,CASSWRDGRETQYF
TRBV3-1/TRBV3-2,CASSQDLTSLREQYF
TRBV6-5,CASSYSTRGLQETQYF
TRBV7-8,CASSARLAGGPEETQYF
TRBV6-1,CASSEWPTEAFF
TRBV4-1,CASSQNRGRNSPLHF
TRBV10-3,CAIFDRGYGYTF
TRBV7-7,CASSPGLAGGGETQYF
TRBV28,CANSFPTGNTIYF
TRBV19,CASSIGTLVPGQFNTGELFF
TRBV14,CASSQDIRQLEQFF
TRBV2,CASSERTAPNTEAFF
TRBV19,CASSPGGAYEQYF
TRBV15,CATSRDRGSNQPQHF
TRBV5-5,CASSLGRNTEAFF
TRBV5-1,CASSSAGTGGYGYTF
TRBV5-5,CASSLGTDVSPLHF
TRBV12-3/TRBV12-4,CASRLSSGAFF
TRBV5-5,CASSRRVANTEAFF
TRBV6-2/TRBV6-3,CASSLYSDYGYTF
TRBV5-6,CASSFSTSGGYTF
TRBV5-1,CASSLVGGTGELFF
TRBV6-5,CASSYSARSGNTIYF
TRBV29-1,CSVSRGGEGYGYTF